The TCR beta chain under discussion was sequenced for a study of shared clonotypes between healthy human individuals. V lost 5 bases and J lost 2; bases outside the gene matches: 8. CDR3 length: 17 residues. Germline values: CDR1 SGHVS, CDR2 FQNEAQ. Data came from immunoSEQ multiplex PCR; TCRdb stores just in-frame clones and leaves some out. Here the sample spans about 500,000 clones, roughly four fifths being singletons. This TCR was recovered from a middle-aged woman in good health. Some clones in this sample may be carry-over from other donors' samples. Material: PBMCs. The V gene is TRBV7-8, the J gene TRBJ2-1, with 11 bases lining up with TRBD2. CDR3 region: CASSIMTSGTPYNEQFF. The CDR3 DNA reads as TGTGCCAGCAGCATTATGACTAGCGGGACCCCCTACAATGAGCAGTTCTTC.